This T cell receptor beta chain appears in the sequencing data of a study of identical twins. TCRdb reprocessed the 5' RACE reads with MiXCR, giving one entry per CDR3 protein. This sample carries about 470,000 distinct CDR3 sequences, 20% to 25% of them seen once, and the ten largest clones take 2.9%. This CDR3 region has 12 residues. Trimming removed 3 bases from V and 5 bases from J, with 8 bases in between. The germline gives CDR1 SGHVS, CDR2 FQNEAQ. Comments on this clonotype: Its specificity is unknown.

Findings of the study overall: Models underestimated out-of-frame TCR alpha sharing in monozygotic twins. Insertions ran lower in abundant cord blood beta clonotypes, though not in memory repertoires.

The same data also went into a second study, on T cells expressing NK-cell markers. According to that study: With respect to HCMV, seven of the eight sequenced donors were seropositive, and one was seronegative. The use of an anti-gamma-delta TCR antibody, which was added in several experiments, restricted sorting to T cells expressing alpha-beta TCR.

The receptor was isolated from a woman between 18 and 29 years old in good health. Sequenced input: CD4+ T cells sorted from blood. This rearrangement joins TRBV7-8 to TRBJ2-7; D gene ambiguous. CDR3 protein: CASSFAHHEQYF. The DNA of the CDR3 is TGTGCCAGCAGCTTCGCACACCACGAGCAGTACTTC.